The clone carrying this T cell receptor (beta chain) was seen a handful of times. Researchers ran the PCR with 60 Vbeta and 13 Jbeta primers. Some clones are missing from TCRdb's copy, which holds only in-frame ones; the method was immunoSEQ multiplex PCR. The sample includes approximately 110,000 clones, 75% to 90% of them seen just once. This CDR3 contains 11 residues. V lost 6 bases, J lost 5 bases, and 4 bases lay in between. Germline CDR1 and CDR2: MNHEY and SVGAGI. The sample originates from a study of cytomegalovirus exposure and HLA in healthy donors. The sequence was collected from a man aged 50-60 years in good health and CMV-seronegative. The chain employs TRBV6-5 and TRBJ1-4; the D is unclear. Sequencing input: PBMCs. The CDR3 region is CASRLNEKLFF. As DNA, the CDR3 is TGTGCCAGCAGACTCAATGAAAAACTGTTTTTT.